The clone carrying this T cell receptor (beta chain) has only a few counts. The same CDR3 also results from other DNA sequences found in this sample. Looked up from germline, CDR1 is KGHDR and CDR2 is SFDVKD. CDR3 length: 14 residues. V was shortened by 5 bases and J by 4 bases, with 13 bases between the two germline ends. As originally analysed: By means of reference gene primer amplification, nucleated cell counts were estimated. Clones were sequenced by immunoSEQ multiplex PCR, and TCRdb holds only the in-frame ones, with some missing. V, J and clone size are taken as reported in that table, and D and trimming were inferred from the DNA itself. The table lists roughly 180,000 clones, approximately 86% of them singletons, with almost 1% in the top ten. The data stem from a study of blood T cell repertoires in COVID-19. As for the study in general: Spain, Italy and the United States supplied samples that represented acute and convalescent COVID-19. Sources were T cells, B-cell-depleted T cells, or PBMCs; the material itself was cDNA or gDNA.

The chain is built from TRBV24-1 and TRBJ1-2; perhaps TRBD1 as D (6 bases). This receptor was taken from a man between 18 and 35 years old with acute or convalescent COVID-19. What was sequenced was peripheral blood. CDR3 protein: CATSARQGSYGYTF. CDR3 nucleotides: TGTGCCACCAGTGCTCGGCAGGGGTCCTATGGCTACACCTTC.